The 7 T cell receptor beta chains presented below share a single source sample, sequenced in a study of blood T cell repertoires in COVID-19. Sequencing used immunoSEQ multiplex PCR; TCRdb keeps in-frame clones, though not all of them. In the table there are under 350,000 clones, 70% to 90% of which are singletons. Sequences were obtained from PBMCs or T cells enriched from blood (not recorded which). The receptors here all came from a woman aged 40 to 50 with acute COVID-19.

The chain employs TRBV5-1 and TRBJ2-7; 10 nucleotides align to TRBD1. The junction had 9 bases not matched to a gene; V was cut back by 4 bases and J by 5 bases. The CDR3 runs 15 residues. Germline V gene lookup returns CDR1 SGHRS and CDR2 YFSETQ. This CDR3 is CASSRGGQGTHEQYF. The CDR3 DNA reads as TGCGCCAGCAGCCGCGGGGGACAGGGGACTCACGAGCAGTACTTC.

At least ten counts were recorded for this clone. This same CDR3 is encoded by further DNA sequences in the sample. The V call is TRBV5-4, the J call TRBJ1-2; the match to TRBD1 covers 12 bases. The CDR3 length is 16 residues. After removal of 0 bases from V and 8 bases from J, the junction contained 8 bases not matched to a gene. CDR1 is SGHNT, CDR2 YYREEE, per germline (reference sequence). The CDR3 loop is CASSLAGDRGRDGYTF. Here the CDR3 DNA reads TGTGCCAGCAGCTTGGCGGGGGACAGGGGGCGCGACGGCTACACCTTC. Full variable domain (outside the CDR3, taken from reference TRBV5-4 and TRBJ1-2): ETGVTQSPTHLIKTRGQQVTLRCSSQSGHNTVSWYQQALGQGPQFIFQYYREEENGRGNFPPRFSGLQFPNYSSELNVNALELDDSALYLCASSLAGDRGRDGYTFGSGTRLTVV.

V is TRBV13 and J is TRBJ2-7; possibly TRBD2 for D (6 bases). Trimming removed 3 bases from V and 6 bases from J, with 9 bases in between. Germline V CDR1 and CDR2: PRHDT, FYEKMQ (reference sequence). This CDR3 is built from 12 residues. CDR3 residues: CASSFPGGEQYF. CDR3 in DNA: TGTGCCAGCAGCTTCCCCGGGGGCGAGCAGTACTTC.

The rearrangement joins TRBV4-3 to TRBJ1-2; a possible D gene is TRBD1 (5 bases). Germline CDR1 LGHNA, CDR2 YSLEER. The ends were cut back, 4 bases at V and 0 bases at J, with 15 bases in the middle. The CDR3 spans 16 residues. The CDR3 protein is CASSLHFRAANYGYTF. CDR3 coding DNA: TGCGCCAGCAGCCTTCATTTCAGGGCAGCTAACTATGGCTACACCTTC.

V is TRBV7-9 and J is TRBJ2-1; 8 bases line up with TRBD2. With 1 base clipped from V and 4 bases from J, the junction kept 6 bases outside the gene matches. Germline V gene lookup returns CDR1 SEHNR and CDR2 FQNEAQ (reference sequence). The CDR3 runs to 16 residues. CDR3 coding DNA: TGTGCCAGCAGCTTAGAGACGGGGGGGCCTTACAATGAGCAGTTCTTC. Translating it yields CASSLETGGPYNEQFF.

J is TRBJ1-5 and V is TRBV29-1; 7 nucleotides match TRBD1. Trimming cost V 7 bases and J 4 bases; bases outside gene matches: 7. Germline CDR1 and CDR2: SQVTM and ANQGSEA. This CDR3 region has 13 residues. CDR3 sequence (DNA): TGCAGCGCCAGGGAACAGGGGAATCAGCCCCAGCATTTT. Translation: CSAREQGNQPQHF. The variable domain in full, completed from reference TRBV29-1 and TRBJ1-5, reads SAVISQKPSRDICQRGTSLTIQCQVDSQVTMMFWYRQQPGQSLTLIATANQGSEATYESGFVIDKFPISRPNLTFSTLTVSNMSPEDSSIYLCSAREQGNQPQHFGDGTRLSIL.

This sequence joins TRBV28 and TRBJ2-5, with 11 bases matching TRBD1. The V gene's germline CDR1 is MDHEN and CDR2 SYDVKM. With V trimmed by 6 bases and J by 3 bases, 9 bases remained unmatched. There are 16 residues in the CDR3. The CDR3 loop is CASRMMMGQGEETQYF. As DNA, the CDR3 is TGTGCCAGCAGGATGATGATGGGACAGGGGGAAGAGACCCAGTACTTC. Full variable domain (remainder filled in from reference TRBV28 and TRBJ2-5): DVKVTQSSRYLVKRTGEKVFLECVQDMDHENMFWYRQDPGLGLRLIYFSYDVKMKEKGDIPEGYSVSREKKERFSLILESASTNQTSMYLCASRMMMGQGEETQYFGPGTRLLVL.